The present TCR beta chain was sequenced within a study of blood T cell repertoires in COVID-19. The CDR3 has 16 amino acids. V gave up 5 bases and J gave up 1 base, with 18 bases separating them. Germline V gene lookup returns CDR1 MDHEN and CDR2 SYDVKM. TCRdb keeps only in-frame clones here, not all; method: immunoSEQ multiplex PCR. The table records 35,000 to 45,000 clones, roughly 88% of them present only once. The genes are TRBV28 and TRBJ2-7; maybe TRBD2 (6 bases). This clonotype was obtained from a human donor in a cohort sampled during active COVID-19. The specimen sequenced was peripheral blood. The DNA for the CDR3 is TGTGCCAGCAGTCGCCACACTAGCTCGACGTCCTACGAGCAGTACTTC. The encoded protein is CASSRHTSSTSYEQYF.